This is a list of T cell receptor beta chains from one sample in a study of vaccination effects on CD4 cells after COVID-19. The table came from immunoSEQ multiplex PCR; TCRdb's copy has only in-frame clones and leaves some out. The top ten hold approximately 15% of the sample, which has fewer than 35,000 clones, over 70% seen once. Their specific antigens are unknown. This specimen was CD4+ T cells from PBMCs cultured without peptide, taken after COVID-19 vaccination. The source is a human donor who received a COVID-19 vaccine. Each CDR3 is given with its conserved first and last residue. The D gene is left open where the match is weak. Only some rows state a clone size, as once, few, many or a class for expanded clones.

few	TRBV10-3	TRBJ2-2	.	CAIQNTGELFF	TGTGCCATTCAGAACACCGGGGAGCTGTTTTTT
.	TRBV3-1/TRBV3-2	TRBJ2-2	.	CASSRGQNTGELFF	TGTGCCAGCAGCCGGGGACAGAACACCGGGGAGCTGTTTTTT
.	TRBV15	TRBJ2-5	TRBD2	CATSLEGYRRSGVAGETQYF	TGTGCCACCAGCCTAGAGGGGTATAGGAGGAGCGGGGTTGCGGGGGAGACCCAGTACTTC
.	TRBV4-3	TRBJ1-5	.	CASSQDSGFRQPQHF	TGCGCCAGCAGCCAAGATTCCGGGTTTCGTCAGCCCCAGCATTTT
.	TRBV9	TRBJ2-1	TRBD2	CASSVGAGGYNEQFF	TGTGCCAGCAGCGTAGGGGCGGGGGGTTACAATGAGCAGTTCTTC
few	TRBV5-6	TRBJ2-2	.	CASSLTGGPWTGELFF	TGTGCCAGCAGCTTAACGGGGGGCCCCTGGACCGGGGAGCTGTTTTTT
once	TRBV5-1	TRBJ1-3	.	CASSLADSGNTIYF	TGCGCCAGCAGCTTGGCCGACTCCGGAAACACCATATATTTT
.	TRBV7-9	TRBJ2-5	.	CASSLGASRSQETQYF	TGTGCCAGCAGCTTAGGGGCTAGCCGCAGTCAAGAGACCCAGTACTTC
.	TRBV5-4	TRBJ2-5	TRBD1	CASSFGGDRGKTQYF	TGTGCCAGCAGCTTTGGTGGGGACAGGGGAAAGACCCAGTACTTC
.	TRBV28	TRBJ1-1	.	CASSLPLTRITEAFF	TGTGCCAGCAGTTTACCTCTTACCCGGATTACTGAAGCTTTCTTT
.	TRBV27	TRBJ2-7	.	CATTDVSSYEQYF	TGTGCCACCACGGACGTAAGCTCCTACGAGCAGTACTTC
.	TRBV2	TRBJ2-7	TRBD1	CASSELRGLEGQGFNYEQYF	TGTGCCAGCAGTGAACTACGGGGCCTCGAAGGACAGGGATTCAACTACGAGCAGTACTTC
once	TRBV12-3/TRBV12-4	TRBJ1-2	.	CASSQMAYGYTF	TGTGCCAGCAGCCAAATGGCCTATGGCTACACCTTC
.	TRBV5-1	TRBJ2-7	TRBD1	CASSLGGTGTYEQYF	TGCGCCAGCAGTCTAGGGGGGACAGGGACCTACGAGCAGTACTTC
once	TRBV6-5	TRBJ2-1	TRBD2	CAISRSGVYNEQFF	TGTGCCATCTCAAGGAGCGGGGTGTACAATGAGCAGTTCTTC
.	TRBV5-4	TRBJ2-7	.	CASSSQGSYEQYF	TGTGCCAGCAGCTCCCAGGGATCCTACGAGCAGTACTTC
few	TRBV5-5	TRBJ1-4	TRBD1	CASSQGGPNEKLFF	TGTGCCAGCAGCCAAGGGGGCCCCAATGAAAAACTGTTTTTT
.	TRBV6-5	TRBJ1-2	.	CASKSGYGYTF	TGTGCCAGTAAAAGTGGGTATGGCTACACCTTC
.	TRBV7-2	TRBJ1-1	.	CASSLEASSDSEAFF	TGTGCCAGCAGCTTAGAGGCCAGCTCGGACTCTGAAGCTTTCTTT
few	TRBV6-5	TRBJ1-6	TRBD1	CASSYFRGRDSPLHF	TGTGCCAGCAGTTACTTCAGGGGGCGCGATTCACCCCTCCACTTT
few	TRBV7-9	TRBJ2-7	TRBD2	CASSQSGAYEQYF	TGTGCCAGCAGCCAGAGCGGGGCCTACGAGCAGTACTTC
.	TRBV4-1	TRBJ2-5	.	CASSQEGAEETQYF	TGCGCCAGCAGCCAAGAAGGGGCCGAAGAGACCCAGTACTTC
.	TRBV20-1	TRBJ1-1	.	CSATGGTEAFF	TGCAGTGCTACGGGAGGGACTGAAGCTTTCTTT
.	TRBV19	TRBJ2-1	TRBD1	CASSPDRGPGNEQFF	TGTGCCAGTAGCCCCGACAGGGGGCCCGGCAATGAGCAGTTCTTC
.	TRBV4-3	TRBJ1-1	TRBD1	CASSQDPQGGPTEAFF	TGCGCCAGCAGCCAAGACCCCCAGGGGGGGCCCACTGAAGCTTTCTTT
.	TRBV6-5	TRBJ1-1	TRBD1	CASRTGGNTEAFF	TGTGCCAGCAGGACAGGGGGGAACACTGAAGCTTTCTTT
.	TRBV11-2	TRBJ1-2	.	CASSLVELDGYTF	TGTGCCAGCAGCTTAGTAGAGTTGGATGGCTACACCTTC
.	TRBV21-1	TRBJ1-2	.	CASSPQIQDRGPGYTF	TGTGCCAGCAGCCCACAAATCCAGGACAGGGGGCCTGGCTACACCTTC
.	TRBV29-1	TRBJ1-2	.	CSAKEGANYGYTF	TGCAGCGCAAAAGAGGGAGCTAACTATGGCTACACCTTC
.	TRBV18	TRBJ1-1	TRBD1	CASSPSKTGGLNTEAFF	TGTGCCAGCTCACCATCTAAGACAGGGGGCTTGAACACTGAAGCTTTCTTT
.	TRBV4-1	TRBJ1-2	.	CASSQESTLNYGYTF	TGCGCCAGCAGCCAAGAGTCGACCCTTAACTATGGCTACACCTTC
.	TRBV6-2/TRBV6-3	TRBJ2-3	TRBD1	CASSPRGGSDTQYF	TGTGCCAGCAGCCCCAGAGGGGGCTCAGATACGCAGTATTTT
.	TRBV27	TRBJ1-5	TRBD1	CASSPLPTGGSQPQHF	TGTGCCAGCAGTCCCCTCCCGACAGGGGGCAGTCAGCCCCAGCATTTT
.	TRBV6-5	TRBJ2-1	.	CASSMGALINEQFF	TGTGCCAGCAGTATGGGGGCGCTTATTAATGAGCAGTTCTTC
.	TRBV28	TRBJ1-1	.	CASSLGRVGEAFF	TGTGCCAGCAGTTTAGGAAGGGTTGGTGAAGCTTTCTTT
.	TRBV11-2	TRBJ1-6	.	CASSRDGSYNSPLHF	TGTGCCAGCAGCAGAGACGGCTCCTATAATTCACCCCTCCACTTT
.	TRBV2	TRBJ1-5	.	CASRVMGPNQPQHF	TGTGCCAGCAGGGTAATGGGGCCCAATCAGCCCCAGCATTTT
.	TRBV7-9	TRBJ1-6	TRBD1	CASSLSDRGQGAPLHF	TGTGCCAGCAGCTTATCCGACAGGGGGCAGGGAGCACCCCTCCACTTT
.	TRBV5-1	TRBJ1-2	.	CASSIGGYGYTF	TGCGCCAGCAGCATAGGGGGCTATGGCTACACCTTC
.	TRBV18	TRBJ2-3	TRBD2	CASSLTSGSTDTQYF	TGTGCCAGCTCGCTGACTAGCGGGAGCACAGATACGCAGTATTTT
.	TRBV7-9	TRBJ1-5	.	CASSFTGSHQPQHF	TGTGCCAGCAGCTTTACAGGGTCTCATCAGCCCCAGCATTTT
once	TRBV27	TRBJ1-5	TRBD1	CASRPGTGVGQPQHF	TGTGCCAGCAGACCCGGGACAGGGGTGGGTCAGCCCCAGCATTTT